What follows are 29 T cell receptor beta chains derived from one specimen sequenced in a study of neoadjuvant anti-PD-1 for oral cavity cancer. Using immunoSEQ multiplex PCR, the repertoire was profiled, and TCRdb retains in-frame clones only, with some absent. The sample yields 30,000 to 35,000 clones, approximately 90% seen once. The sample in question was PBMCs, obtained before nivolumab (anti-PD-1) treatment. These receptors all stem from a person aged 35-79 years with oral cavity squamous cell carcinoma.

The chain joins TRBV7-2 to TRBJ2-7; a weak D match, TRBD2 (6 bases). CDR3 length equals 14 residues. V gave up 6 bases and J gave up 6 bases, with 18 bases separating them. The germline gives CDR1 SGHTA, CDR2 FQGNSA. For the CDR3, the DNA is TGTGCCAGCAGGACCGGGACTTTCGAGGGCGAGCAGTACTTC. Its protein product is CASRTGTFEGEQYF.

The chain links TRBV10-3 to TRBJ2-2; no definite D call. CDR3 length: 13 residues. Germline V gene sequence: CDR1 ENHRY, CDR2 SYGVKD. V was trimmed by 7 bases and J by 4 bases, leaving 10 bases between them. The CDR3, as DNA: TGTGCCATCATGAAGGAACTCACCGGGGAGCTGTTTTTT. Translation gives CAIMKELTGELFF.

This sequence joins TRBV5-6 and TRBJ1-2; D call uncertain. The CDR3 has 14 amino acids. The germline CDR1 and CDR2 sequences are SGHDT and YYEEEE. Deletions cut 0 bases from V and 4 bases from J, with 10 bases between. The CDR3 nucleotides read TGTGCCAGCAGCTTGGGTGGGCAGGTCTATGGCTACACCTTC. It codes for CASSLGGQVYGYTF.

The J gene is TRBJ1-1, the V gene TRBV5-1, with 7 nucleotides matching TRBD1. The CDR3 sequence is 15 residues long. Per germline, CDR1 SGHRS and CDR2 YFSETQ. The J segment lost 4 bases and the V segment lost 4 bases, leaving 10 bases of the junction unmatched. The CDR3 reads CASSPRQGGSTEAFF. For the CDR3, the DNA is TGCGCCAGCAGCCCCCGACAGGGTGGGAGCACTGAAGCTTTCTTT.

V gene TRBV6-5 combines with J gene TRBJ2-7; no clear D. From germline, CDR1 is MNHEY and CDR2 SVGAGI. The germline V and J ends were trimmed by 5 bases and 3 bases, with 11 bases remaining between them. CDR3 length equals 13 residues. CDR3 residues: CASSTDRNYEQYF. The CDR3 DNA sequence: TGTGCCAGCAGTACCGACCGAAACTACGAGCAGTACTTC.

The V and J genes are TRBV6-1 and TRBJ1-3; D not certain. The CDR3 sequence is 14 residues long. The V gene's germline CDR1 is MNHNS and CDR2 SASEGT. Trimming took 5 bases from V and 3 from J, leaving 11 bases between them. The CDR3 DNA is TGTGCCAGCAGTCTTAGGTCAGTTGGAAACACCATATATTTT. Translating it yields CASSLRSVGNTIYF.

V gene TRBV9 combines with J gene TRBJ2-3; perhaps TRBD2 as D (7 bases). The CDR3 sequence is 15 residues long. Trimming pared 4 bases from V and 2 bases from J, leaving 14 bases between. CDR1 is SGDLS, CDR2 YYNGEE, per germline. The CDR3 here is CASSRRGGHTDTQYF. CDR3 bases: TGTGCCAGCAGCCGAAGGGGGGGGCACACAGATACGCAGTATTTT.

V usage is TRBV29-1 and J usage is TRBJ2-1, with 9 bases matching TRBD1. There are 13 residues in the CDR3. The junction had 5 bases not matched to a gene; V was cut back by 2 bases and J by 9 bases. Germline V gene lookup returns CDR1 SQVTM and CDR2 ANQGSEA. This CDR3 reads CSVEKTGGGEQFF. The CDR3 bases are TGCAGCGTTGAAAAGACAGGGGGTGGTGAGCAGTTCTTC.

This chain connects TRBV5-1 to TRBJ2-2, with 11 positions matching TRBD1. CDR1 is SGHRS, CDR2 YFSETQ, per germline. The CDR3 covers 15 residues. Unmatched junction bases numbered 0, after V lost 4 bases and J lost 1 base. The CDR3, as DNA: TGCGCCAGCAGCGGGACAGGGGGGAACACCGGGGAGCTGTTTTTT. This codes for CASSGTGGNTGELFF.

This clone is a singleton in its sample. The chain uses TRBV9 and TRBJ2-2; D call uncertain. The CDR3 length is 13 residues. Trimming stripped 4 bases from V and 6 bases from J, with 10 bases between. CDR1 SGDLS and CDR2 YYNGEE come from the germline V gene. The DNA of the CDR3 is TGTGCCAGCAGCCCCCCCACGGCCGGGGAGCTGTTTTTT. Protein product: CASSPPTAGELFF.

The rearrangement links TRBV10-3 to TRBJ1-1; maybe TRBD1 (6 bases). Per germline, CDR1 ENHRY and CDR2 SYGVKD. The V gene lost 0 bases and the J gene lost 2 bases, with 13 bases spanning the gap. CDR3 length equals 16 residues. The CDR3 sequence is CAISESSRGFNTEAFF. CDR3 nucleotides: TGTGCCATCAGTGAGTCGAGCAGGGGATTTAACACTGAAGCTTTCTTT.

The gene calls are TRBV7-9 and TRBJ1-6; D ambiguous. Germline CDR1 reads SEHNR; CDR2 reads FQNEAQ (reference sequence). Trimming removed 2 bases at V and 7 bases at J, with 3 bases between. CDR3 size: 12 residues. The CDR3 is CASSLPNSPLHF. The DNA for the CDR3 is TGTGCCAGCAGCTTACCGAATTCACCCCTCCACTTT.

V and J are TRBV5-4 and TRBJ1-1, with 11 bases lining up with TRBD1. CDR1 and CDR2 from the germline V gene are SGHNT and YYREEE (reference sequence). Trimming cost V 1 base and J 11 bases; bases outside gene matches: 7. The CDR3 loop spans 14 amino acids. CDR3 loop: CASSLSGQGAQAFF. DNA of the CDR3: TGTGCCAGCAGCTTGTCCGGACAGGGGGCGCAGGCTTTCTTT.

This clone was seen only a few times. J is TRBJ1-6 and V is TRBV11-1, with TRBD1 matching 7 bases. The CDR3 spans 14 residues. V shed 5 bases and J 7 bases; nucleotides not matched to a gene: 5. Germline V CDR1 and CDR2: SGHAT, FQDESV (reference sequence). CDR3 bases: TGTGCCAGCAGCCTGGGACAGTCCAATTCACCCCTCCACTTT. Encoded protein: CASSLGQSNSPLHF.

This chain uses TRBV2 with TRBJ2-3; D unresolved. Germline values: CDR1 SNHLY, CDR2 FYNNEI. V was trimmed by 10 bases and J by 1 base, leaving 15 bases between them. The CDR3 runs 14 residues. In DNA form, the CDR3 reads TGTGCCACCGCCGCCGCACGCCGCACAGATACGCAGTATTTT. Amino acid sequence: CATAAARRTDTQYF.

The chain links TRBV7-2 to TRBJ1-2; D perhaps matches TRBD1 (5 bases). The CDR3 extends over 16 amino acids. Germline V CDR1 and CDR2: SGHTA, FQGNSA. Trimming pared 1 base from V and 6 bases from J, leaving 18 bases between. The CDR3 DNA reads as TGTGCCAGCAGCTTAGGGCCGTGGGCAGGGTTGGATGGCTACACCTTC. Its protein is CASSLGPWAGLDGYTF.

The gene calls are TRBV5-1 and TRBJ2-5, with 8 bases that match TRBD1. The germline gives CDR1 SGHRS, CDR2 YFSETQ. With 4 bases clipped from V and 5 bases from J, the junction kept 7 bases outside the gene matches. This CDR3 is built from 14 residues. CDR3 protein: CASSPGQGAETQYF. In DNA, the CDR3 is TGCGCCAGCAGCCCCGGACAGGGCGCGGAGACCCAGTACTTC.

The gene calls are TRBV7-2 and TRBJ1-6, with D possibly matching TRBD1 (6 bases). V was trimmed by 2 bases and J by 8 bases, leaving 16 bases between them. Germline V gene lookup returns CDR1 SGHTA and CDR2 FQGNSA. This CDR3 is built from 16 residues. The CDR3 coding sequence is TGTGCCAGCAGCTTATGGGGGGGGGCGAACGATTCACCCCTCCACTTT. This encodes CASSLWGGANDSPLHF.

This chain links TRBV5-1 with TRBJ1-2, with D perhaps matching TRBD1 (5 bases). V was clipped by 0 bases and J by 6 bases, with 18 bases between them. The CDR3 covers 16 residues. Germline V gene lookup returns CDR1 SGHRS and CDR2 YFSETQ. Here the CDR3 DNA reads TGCGCCAGCAGCTTGGGGAACGGGAGGCAGGGTCATGGCTACACCTTC. Translating it yields CASSLGNGRQGHGYTF.

The chain uses TRBV9 and TRBJ2-2; D could derive from TRBD1 or TRBD2 (5 bases each). Germline CDR1 is SGDLS and CDR2 is YYNGEE. This CDR3 comprises 16 residues. V was cut by 6 bases and J by 0 bases, with 15 bases left in between. As DNA, the CDR3 is TGTGCCAGCAAGGGCTCGGGGACCGCGAACACCGGGGAGCTGTTTTTT. Protein sequence: CASKGSGTANTGELFF. The full variable domain, completed using reference TRBV9 and TRBJ2-2, is DSGVTQTPKHLITATGQRVTLRCSPRSGDLSVYWYQQSLDQGLQFLIQYYNGEERAKGNILERFSAQQFPDLHSELNLSSLELGDSALYFCASKGSGTANTGELFFGEGSRLTVL.

The chain has TRBV6-5 and TRBJ2-2; D may be TRBD2 (6 bases). The CDR3 runs 12 residues. Trimming left V 11 bases short and J 5 bases short, with 12 bases between. Looked up from germline, CDR1 is MNHEY and CDR2 is SVGAGI. The CDR3 region is CAAGGWTGELFF. As DNA, the CDR3 is TGTGCCGCCGGGGGATGGACCGGGGAGCTGTTTTTT.

V usage is TRBV7-3 and J usage is TRBJ2-1; the D gene is possibly TRBD1 (6 bases). The ends were cut back, 5 bases at V and 7 bases at J, with 15 bases in the middle. Germline values: CDR1 SGHTA, CDR2 FQGTGA. The CDR3 totals 14 residues. The CDR3 bases are TGTGCCAGCAGCCGCACCCGGACAGCGAATGAGCAGTTCTTC. Translating it yields CASSRTRTANEQFF.

CDR3 in amino acids: CASSQRQGLQETQYF. DNA of the CDR3: TGTGCCAGCAGCCAAAGACAGGGATTACAAGAGACCCAGTACTTC. The rearrangement joins TRBV7-9 to TRBJ2-5; 7 bases are shared with TRBD1. Germline trimming cut 5 bases from V and 2 bases from J; bases unmatched to any gene: 8. Per germline, CDR1 SEHNR and CDR2 FQNEAQ (reference sequence). This CDR3 has 15 residues.

The rearrangement links TRBV19 to TRBJ2-2; TRBD1 aligns across 8 bases. Germline-derived CDR1 and CDR2 are LNHDA and SQIVND (reference sequence). The CDR3 has 15 residues. J gave up 7 bases and V 4 bases, and 8 bases lay outside the gene matches. In DNA, the CDR3 is TGTGCCAGTAGTACCCTCAGGGGGCGGAACGGGGAGCTGTTTTTT. Amino acids: CASSTLRGRNGELFF.

The J gene is TRBJ2-1, the V gene TRBV7-2; 8 bases line up with TRBD2. The CDR3 is 15 residues long. The V gene's germline CDR1 is SGHTA and CDR2 FQGNSA. Unmatched junction bases numbered 5, after V lost 4 bases and J lost 3 bases. The CDR3 here is CASSSESGGYNEQFF. The CDR3 region has the DNA TGTGCCAGCAGCTCAGAAAGCGGGGGCTACAATGAGCAGTTCTTC. The whole variable domain, filled in from reference TRBV7-2 and TRBJ2-1, reads GAGVSQSPSNKVTEKGKDVELRCDPISGHTALYWYRQSLGQGLEFLIYFQGNSAPDKSGLPSDRFSAERTGGSVSTLTIQRTQQEDSAVYLCASSSESGGYNEQFFGPGTRLTVL.

This clone was seen a few times. V gene TRBV19 combines with J gene TRBJ2-1; TRBD2 matches 9 bases. Per germline, CDR1 LNHDA and CDR2 SQIVND (reference sequence). Trimming at V came to 1 base and at J to 8 bases, leaving 6 bases not matched to a gene. The CDR3 length is 15 residues. The CDR3 DNA is TGTGCCAGTAGTATAGGGCTAGCGGGGAGCGATGAGCAGTTCTTC. Protein: CASSIGLAGSDEQFF. The full variable domain, completed using reference TRBV19 and TRBJ2-1, is DGGITQSPKYLFRKEGQNVTLSCEQNLNHDAMYWYRQDPGQGLRLIYYSQIVNDFQKGDIAEGYSVSREKKESFPLTVTSAQKNPTAFYLCASSIGLAGSDEQFFGPGTRLTVL.

This clone was seen only once. The chain carries TRBV30 and TRBJ2-3; 7 bases match TRBD2. The CDR3 covers 16 residues. The V gene end was trimmed by 7 bases and the J gene end by 0 bases; junction bases not matched to a gene: 13. CDR1 and CDR2 from the germline V gene are GTSNPN and SVGIG (reference sequence). As DNA, the CDR3 is TGTGCCTTACGGGAGGTCCTCGCCTCTAGCACAGATACGCAGTATTTT. Amino acid sequence: CALREVLASSTDTQYF.

This chain connects TRBV4-1 to TRBJ2-3; no definite D call. The CDR3 is 14 residues long. The V and J ends lost 1 base and 1 base respectively, with 6 bases between them. Germline CDR1 and CDR2: MGHRA and YSYEKL. CDR3 nucleotides: TGCGCCAGCAGCCAAGGGCGCCGCACAGATACGCAGTATTTT. This codes for CASSQGRRTDTQYF.

The chain links TRBV10-3 to TRBJ1-5; D perhaps matches TRBD1 (5 bases). This CDR3 contains 14 residues. V lost 6 bases and J lost 0, with 9 bases in between. The germline V gene encodes CDR1 ENHRY and CDR2 SYGVKD. In nucleotides, the CDR3 is TGTGCCATCAGGGGACCGAGTAGCAATCAGCCCCAGCATTTT. The encoded protein is CAIRGPSSNQPQHF.